This T cell receptor (beta chain) was sequenced in a study of blood T cell repertoires in COVID-19. As for the study in general: Sites across the United States, Italy and Spain contributed samples from acute and convalescent COVID-19.

The protocol was immunoSEQ multiplex PCR, while the TCRdb copy is restricted to in-frame clones and leaves out a portion. The sample lists 200,000 to 250,000 clones, approximately 83% occurring once. The CDR3 loop spans 13 amino acids. Germline V gene lookup returns CDR1 SEHNR and CDR2 FQNEAQ (reference sequence). Trimming cost V 4 bases and J 5 bases, with 9 bases left between them. Sequencing used peripheral blood. The TCR originated in a woman in her thirties who had recovered from COVID-19. V and J are TRBV7-9 and TRBJ2-1, with a weak D call TRBD2 (5 bases). The CDR3 region is CASSSSGHNEQFF. DNA for the CDR3: TGTGCCAGCAGCTCCAGCGGCCACAATGAGCAGTTCTTC.